This entry is about one T cell receptor beta chain. Its target is unknown. This sample stems from a study of T cell repertoires in cytomegalovirus infection. At the level of the study: Researchers turned to recently identified HLA-C-restricted CMV epitopes as well as well-studied HLA-B-restricted ones. Shared public TCR beta signatures pointed to both CMV infection and a matching HLA type.

V lost 0 bases and J lost 3, with 17 bases in between. The CDR3 length is 17 residues. Germline V gives CDR1 SGHDT, CDR2 YYEEEE. TCRdb independently ran MiXCR on the reads; one entry per CDR3 protein. The table includes hundreds of thousands of distinct CDR3 sequences, around 30% detected once. Study-level findings and limits: The cumulative frequency of public TCR beta families identified carriers of CMV plus the relevant HLA. HLA-C-restricted CMV clonotypes gave the most frequent clonotype in two of eight donors.

This TCR was recovered from a human donor in good health (CMV status not recorded). Some clones in this sample may be carry-over from other donors' samples. The chain is built from TRBV5-6 and TRBJ2-3, with a possible D match to TRBD2 (6 bases). The sequences come from cultured PBMCs, collected from culture after CMV antigen stimulation. The CDR3 loop is CASSLAGQGRWTDTQYF. The CDR3 coding sequence is TGTGCCAGCAGCTTGGCCGGACAAGGGAGGTGGACAGATACGCAGTATTTT.